The T cell receptor beta chain under discussion was sequenced for a study of T cell responses to AZD1222 COVID-19 vaccine. Study findings and constraints: Spike-specific TCR breadth and depth both grew after two AZD1222 doses. A reported finding is that nearly half of spike-specific TCRs target unmutated variant regions.

This CDR3 is 15 amino acids long. V lost 3 bases and J lost 0, with 10 bases in between. Germline V gives CDR1 LNHDA, CDR2 SQIVND (reference sequence). To note about this clone: Its antigen is still unknown.

Method: immunoSEQ multiplex PCR; TCRdb's copy keeps in-frame clones and lacks some. The data hold about 120,000 clones, with roughly 88% observed a single time. This clonotype originated in an adult in good health. Sequences were derived from peripheral blood, sampled on day 0 of AZD1222 vaccination. This chain joins TRBV19 and TRBJ2-3; D possibly matches TRBD1 or TRBD2 (5 bases each). As DNA, the CDR3 is TGTGCCAGTAGTATCGGGACCCTTAGCACAGATACGCAGTATTTT. Translated, it gives CASSIGTLSTDTQYF. The whole variable domain, remainder taken from reference TRBV19 and TRBJ2-3, is DGGITQSPKYLFRKEGQNVTLSCEQNLNHDAMYWYRQDPGQGLRLIYYSQIVNDFQKGDIAEGYSVSREKKESFPLTVTSAQKNPTAFYLCASSIGTLSTDTQYFGPGTRLTVL.